This T cell receptor beta chain came from a study of blood T cell repertoires in COVID-19. At the level of the study: Material from acute and convalescent COVID-19 was sourced from the United States, Italy and Spain. The cDNA or gDNA used as material had been derived from T cells, B-cell-depleted T cells, or PBMCs.

The V end was cut by 6 bases, the J end by 2 bases, with 11 bases between. This CDR3 is built from 13 residues. Per germline, CDR1 SQVTM and CDR2 ANQGSEA. This clone was counted a single time. Assay used: immunoSEQ multiplex PCR; TCRdb lists only in-frame clones, some missing. There are some 200,000 clones in the sample; 70% to 90% occur only once, and 2.9% lies in the top ten. This rearrangement joins TRBV29-1 to TRBJ2-1, with D perhaps TRBD2 (5 bases). The receptor's source is a man aged 50 or older who had recovered from COVID-19. The material sequenced was peripheral blood. The CDR3 region has the DNA TGCAGCGTCCGACACGGGACCTACAATGAGCAGTTCTTC. Translated: CSVRHGTYNEQFF.